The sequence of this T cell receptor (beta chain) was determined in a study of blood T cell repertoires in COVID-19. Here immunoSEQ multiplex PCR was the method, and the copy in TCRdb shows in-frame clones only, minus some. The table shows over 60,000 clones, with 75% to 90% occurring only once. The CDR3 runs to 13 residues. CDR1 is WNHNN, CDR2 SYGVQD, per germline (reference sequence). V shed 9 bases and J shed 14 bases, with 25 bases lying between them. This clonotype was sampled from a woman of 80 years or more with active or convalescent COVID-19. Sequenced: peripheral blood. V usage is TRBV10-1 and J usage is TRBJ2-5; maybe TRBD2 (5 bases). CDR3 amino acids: CARHSTRRVPPYF. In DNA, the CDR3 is TGCGCCAGACACTCGACACGGCGGGTCCCCCCCTACTTC.